The 2 T cell receptor beta chains below were found in one sample sequenced in a study of blood T cell repertoires in COVID-19. Data came from immunoSEQ multiplex PCR; TCRdb stores just in-frame clones and leaves some out. The table has about 280,000 clones, 85% to 95% seen once. The sample was PBMCs or T cells enriched from blood (not recorded which). Receptors originate from a man aged 40-49 years who had been exposed to COVID-19.

This chain joins TRBV27 and TRBJ1-2; D ambiguous. CDR1 is MNHEY and CDR2 is SMNVEV in the germline V gene (reference sequence). Deletions cut 5 bases from V and 4 bases from J, with 11 bases between. This CDR3 is built from 13 residues. The CDR3 sequence is CASSHSKFYGYTF. CDR3 nucleotides: TGTGCCAGCAGTCACAGCAAATTCTATGGCTACACCTTC.

The count of this clone is one. The chain recombines TRBV3-1 (or the pseudogene TRBV3-2) with TRBJ1-4; D is possibly TRBD1 (6 bases). Germline CDR1 is LGHDT and CDR2 is YNNKEL (reference sequence). CDR3 length equals 14 residues. V lost 2 bases and J 5 bases, leaving 9 bases between the germline ends. The CDR3 DNA reads TGTGCCAGCAGCCAACAGGGGTGGAATGAAAAACTGTTTTTT. Translated, it gives CASSQQGWNEKLFF.